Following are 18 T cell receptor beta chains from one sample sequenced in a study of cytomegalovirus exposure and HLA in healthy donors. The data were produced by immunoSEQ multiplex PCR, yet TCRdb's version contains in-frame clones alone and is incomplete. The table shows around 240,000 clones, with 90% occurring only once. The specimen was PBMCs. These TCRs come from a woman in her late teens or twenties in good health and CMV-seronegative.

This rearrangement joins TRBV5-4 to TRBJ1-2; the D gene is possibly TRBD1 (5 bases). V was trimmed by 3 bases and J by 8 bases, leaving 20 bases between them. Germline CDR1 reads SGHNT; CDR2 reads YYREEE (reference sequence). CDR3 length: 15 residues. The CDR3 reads CASSSSAGGFYGYTF. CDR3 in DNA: TGTGCCAGCAGCTCGTCTGCGGGGGGATTTTACGGCTACACCTTC.

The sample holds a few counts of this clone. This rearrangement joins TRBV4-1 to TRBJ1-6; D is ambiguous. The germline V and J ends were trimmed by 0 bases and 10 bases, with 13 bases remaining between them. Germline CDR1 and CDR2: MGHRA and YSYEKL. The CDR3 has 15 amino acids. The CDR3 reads CASSQERSPSSPLHF. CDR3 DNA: TGCGCCAGCAGCCAAGAACGAAGCCCTAGCTCACCCCTCCACTTT.

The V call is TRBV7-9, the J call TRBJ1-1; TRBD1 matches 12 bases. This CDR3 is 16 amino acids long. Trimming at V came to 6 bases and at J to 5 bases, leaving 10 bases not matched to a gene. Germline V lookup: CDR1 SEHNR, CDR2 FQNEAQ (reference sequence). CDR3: CASSLLRDRGRTEAFF. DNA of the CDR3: TGTGCCAGCAGTCTCCTCCGGGACAGGGGGCGGACTGAAGCTTTCTTT.

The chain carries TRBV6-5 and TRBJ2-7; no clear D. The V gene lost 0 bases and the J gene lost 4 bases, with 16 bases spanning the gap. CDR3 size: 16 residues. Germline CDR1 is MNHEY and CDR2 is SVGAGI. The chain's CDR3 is CASSYSMNYLEYEQYF. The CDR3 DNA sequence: TGTGCCAGCAGTTACTCGATGAACTACCTAGAGTACGAGCAGTACTTC.

In DNA, the CDR3 is TGTGCCATCCGGGGGAGTGACTATGGCTACACCTTC. It translates to CAIRGSDYGYTF. This chain uses TRBV10-3 with TRBJ1-2; a possible D gene is TRBD1 (5 bases). Per germline, CDR1 ENHRY and CDR2 SYGVKD. This CDR3 has 12 residues. Trimming shortened V by 8 bases and J by 3 bases, and 10 bases separated the two germline ends.

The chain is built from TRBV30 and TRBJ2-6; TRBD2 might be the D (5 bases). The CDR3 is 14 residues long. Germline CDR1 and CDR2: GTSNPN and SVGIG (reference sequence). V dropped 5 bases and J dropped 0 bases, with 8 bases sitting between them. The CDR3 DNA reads TGTGCCTGGCGACGGGACTCTGGGGCCAACGTCCTGACTTTC. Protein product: CAWRRDSGANVLTF.

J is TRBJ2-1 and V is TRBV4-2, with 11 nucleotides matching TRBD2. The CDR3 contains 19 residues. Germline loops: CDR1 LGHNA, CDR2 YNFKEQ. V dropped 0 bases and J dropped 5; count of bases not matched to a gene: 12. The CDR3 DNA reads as TGTGCCAGCAGCCAAGATGGGCTAGCGGGGGGATCCAAACACAATGAGCAGTTCTTC. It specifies CASSQDGLAGGSKHNEQFF.

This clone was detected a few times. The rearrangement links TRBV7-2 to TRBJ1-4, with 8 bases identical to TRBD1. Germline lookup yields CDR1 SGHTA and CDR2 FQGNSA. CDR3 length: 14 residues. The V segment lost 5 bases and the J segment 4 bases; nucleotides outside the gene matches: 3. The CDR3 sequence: CASSTGQDNEKLFF. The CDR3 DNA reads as TGTGCCAGCAGCACGGGACAGGATAATGAAAAACTGTTTTTT.

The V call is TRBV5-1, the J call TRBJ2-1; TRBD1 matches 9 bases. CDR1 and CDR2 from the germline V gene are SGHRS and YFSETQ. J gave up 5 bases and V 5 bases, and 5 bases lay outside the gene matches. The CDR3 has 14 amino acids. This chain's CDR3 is CASRLGQGNNEQFF. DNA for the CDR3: TGCGCCAGCAGGCTAGGACAGGGGAACAATGAGCAGTTCTTC. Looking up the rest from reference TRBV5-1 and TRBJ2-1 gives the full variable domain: KAGVTQTPRYLIKTRGQQVTLSCSPISGHRSVSWYQQTPGQGLQFLFEYFSETQRNKGNFPGRFSGRQFSNSRSEMNVSTLELGDSALYLCASRLGQGNNEQFFGPGTRLTVL.

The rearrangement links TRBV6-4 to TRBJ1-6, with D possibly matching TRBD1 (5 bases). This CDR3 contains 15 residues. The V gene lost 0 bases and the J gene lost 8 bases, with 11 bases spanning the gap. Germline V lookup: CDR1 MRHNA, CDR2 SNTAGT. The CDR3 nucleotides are TGTGCCAGCAGTGACTCAGGGGCAGGAGATTCACCCCTCCACTTT. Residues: CASSDSGAGDSPLHF.

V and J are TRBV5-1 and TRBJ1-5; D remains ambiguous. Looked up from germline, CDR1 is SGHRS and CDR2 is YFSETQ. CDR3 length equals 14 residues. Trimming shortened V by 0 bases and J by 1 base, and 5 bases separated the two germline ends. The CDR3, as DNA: TGCGCCAGCAGCTTGGGTAGCAGCAATCAGCCCCAGCATTTT. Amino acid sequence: CASSLGSSNQPQHF.

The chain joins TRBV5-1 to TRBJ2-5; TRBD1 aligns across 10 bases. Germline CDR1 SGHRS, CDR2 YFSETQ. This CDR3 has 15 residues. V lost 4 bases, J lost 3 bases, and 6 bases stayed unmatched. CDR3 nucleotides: TGCGCCAGCAGCCAATTAGGGACAGGGGAAGAGACCCAGTACTTC. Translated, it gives CASSQLGTGEETQYF.

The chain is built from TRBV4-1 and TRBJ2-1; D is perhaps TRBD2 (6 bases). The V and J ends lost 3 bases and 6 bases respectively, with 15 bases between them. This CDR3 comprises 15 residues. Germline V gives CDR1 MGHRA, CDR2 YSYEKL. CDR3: CASSQMRTTFNEQFF. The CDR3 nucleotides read TGCGCCAGCAGCCAGATGCGGACTACCTTCAATGAGCAGTTCTTC.

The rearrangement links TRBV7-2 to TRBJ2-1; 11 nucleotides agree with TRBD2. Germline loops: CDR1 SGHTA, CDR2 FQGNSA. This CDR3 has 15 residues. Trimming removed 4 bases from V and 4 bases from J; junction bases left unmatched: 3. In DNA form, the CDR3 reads TGTGCCAGCAGCTCGGGACTAGCGGTGTACAATGAGCAGTTCTTC. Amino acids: CASSSGLAVYNEQFF.

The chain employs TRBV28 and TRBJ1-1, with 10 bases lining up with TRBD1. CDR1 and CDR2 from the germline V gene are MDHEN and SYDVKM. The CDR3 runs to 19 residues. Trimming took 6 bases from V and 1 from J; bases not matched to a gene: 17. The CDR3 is CASRIRDRGGWSENTEAFF. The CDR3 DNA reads TGTGCCAGCAGAATCCGGGACAGGGGAGGTTGGTCAGAGAACACTGAAGCTTTCTTT.

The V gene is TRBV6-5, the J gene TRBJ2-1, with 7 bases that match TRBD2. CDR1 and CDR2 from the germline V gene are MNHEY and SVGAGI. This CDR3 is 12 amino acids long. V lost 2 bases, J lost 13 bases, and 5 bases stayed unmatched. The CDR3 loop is CASSYGTNNQFF. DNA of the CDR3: TGTGCCAGCAGTTACGGGACTAATAATCAGTTCTTC.

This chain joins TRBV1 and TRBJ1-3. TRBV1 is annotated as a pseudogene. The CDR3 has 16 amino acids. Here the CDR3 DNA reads TGCACGGTTCTGCGTCAAATTTTTTGCTCTGGAAACACCATATATTTT. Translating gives CTVLRQIFCSGNTIYF.

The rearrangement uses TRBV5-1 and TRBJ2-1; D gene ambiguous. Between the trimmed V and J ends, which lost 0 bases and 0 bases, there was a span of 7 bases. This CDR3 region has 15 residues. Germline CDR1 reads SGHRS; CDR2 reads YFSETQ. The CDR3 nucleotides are TGCGCCAGCAGCTTGGTTTCCTCCTCCTACAATGAGCAGTTCTTC. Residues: CASSLVSSSYNEQFF.